A selection of T cell receptor beta chains follows, all from one sample in a study of shared clonotypes between healthy human individuals. Libraries were prepared by immunoSEQ multiplex PCR; TCRdb keeps only in-frame clonotypes and omits some of them. The table records around 430,000 clones, roughly 77% of them present only once. Sequencing was performed on PBMCs. All receptors come from a middle-aged woman in good health. Some clones in this sample may be carry-over from other donors' samples. Both conserved end residues are part of each CDR3. The order of the fields is clone size, V gene, D gene, J gene, CDR3 DNA, CDR3 protein. D genes are given only for firm matches. Only part of the rows carry a size: once, few, many, or a class if the clone is expanded.

-	TRBV15	TRBD2	TRBJ2-5	TGTGCCACCAGCCGGGGGGACGAAGAGATCCAGTACTTC	CATSRGDEEIQYF
-	TRBV2	-	TRBJ1-1	TGTGCCAGCAGGTCGAACATGAACACTGAAGCTTTCTTT	CASRSNMNTEAFF
few	TRBV23-1	TRBD1	TRBJ1-2	TGCGCCAGCAGTCAATCCGGACAGGGCGTTTACGGCTACACCTTC	CASSQSGQGVYGYTF
few	TRBV5-5	TRBD1	TRBJ1-1	TGTGCCAGCAGCCGGACAGGGGTTGAAGCTTTCTTT	CASSRTGVEAFF
-	TRBV7-2	-	TRBJ2-4	TGTGCCAGCAGCTTAGCTTGGGGAGCCAAAAACATTCAGTACTTC	CASSLAWGAKNIQYF
-	TRBV6-6	-	TRBJ1-4	TGTGCCAGCAGTTATCCGGGGTCTAATGAAAAACTGTTTTTT	CASSYPGSNEKLFF
-	TRBV9	TRBD1	TRBJ1-3	TGTGCCAGCAGCCCGCGCCCAGGGGGCTCCTCTGGAAACACCATATATTTT	CASSPRPGGSSGNTIYF
once	TRBV5-1	TRBD1	TRBJ2-1	TGCGCCAGCAGCTTGTCTCCCCGGGACAGGGGGCTGAATGAGCAGTTCTTC	CASSLSPRDRGLNEQFF
-	TRBV29-1	TRBD1	TRBJ1-2	TGCAGCGCAGGGGACAGTGAGGCTAACTATGGCTACACCTTC	CSAGDSEANYGYTF
-	TRBV19	-	TRBJ2-5	TGTGCCAGCACCCCCCGGGGTAGTTGGGAGACCCAGTACTTC	CASTPRGSWETQYF
-	TRBV18	-	TRBJ2-7	TGTGCCAGCTCTACAGGGTTTGAGGTGCAGTACTTC	CASSTGFEVQYF